The rows below give T cell receptor beta chains drawn from one sample of a study of cytomegalovirus exposure and HLA in healthy donors. This table comes from immunoSEQ multiplex PCR, and its TCRdb copy is limited to in-frame clones, with some not included. This sample has more than 150,000 clones, with roughly 84% found just once. Input material: PBMCs. These receptors came from a man aged 18-30 years in good health and CMV-seropositive. Each CDR3 is given with its conserved first and last residue. The order of the fields is V gene, J gene, CDR3 protein.

v_gene: TRBV12-1; j_gene: TRBJ2-7; CDR3aa: CASSSPRGSQIYEQYF
v_gene: TRBV30; j_gene: TRBJ1-1; CDR3aa: CARQAEGANTEAFF
v_gene: TRBV5-4; j_gene: TRBJ2-3; CDR3aa: CASSLGPMTRAADTQYF
v_gene: TRBV7-9; j_gene: TRBJ1-2; CDR3aa: CASSSPDRPDHYGYTF
v_gene: TRBV7-9; j_gene: TRBJ1-1; CDR3aa: CASSLRDWNTEAFF
v_gene: TRBV6-1; j_gene: TRBJ1-3; CDR3aa: CASSVRVDPGNTIYF
v_gene: TRBV28; j_gene: TRBJ2-1; CDR3aa: CASSFSSGRRNEQFF
v_gene: TRBV10-3; j_gene: TRBJ1-3; CDR3aa: CAISDPAGIAGNTIYF
v_gene: TRBV2; j_gene: TRBJ2-2; CDR3aa: CASKGTGTLTGELFF
v_gene: TRBV27; j_gene: TRBJ2-1; CDR3aa: CASEGVASGYNEQFF
v_gene: TRBV4-1; j_gene: TRBJ1-1; CDR3aa: CASSQQDRGAFNTEAFF
v_gene: TRBV4-3; j_gene: TRBJ2-7; CDR3aa: CASSQEGRGSYEQYF
v_gene: TRBV19; j_gene: TRBJ2-7; CDR3aa: CASSPPGQATYEQYF
v_gene: TRBV7-2; j_gene: TRBJ1-3; CDR3aa: CASSPARAGNTIYF
v_gene: TRBV2; j_gene: TRBJ2-5; CDR3aa: CASSGGAPQETQYF
v_gene: TRBV2; j_gene: TRBJ1-5; CDR3aa: CASSDRAPRQPQHF
v_gene: TRBV21-1; j_gene: TRBJ1-5; CDR3aa: CASSKKLGVEGNQPQHF
v_gene: TRBV11-2; j_gene: TRBJ2-3; CDR3aa: CASSTSLGGRTDTQYF
v_gene: TRBV6-1; j_gene: TRBJ1-1; CDR3aa: CASSESPGPTEAFF
v_gene: TRBV28; j_gene: TRBJ2-1; CDR3aa: CASSSSGGWGNEQFF
v_gene: TRBV5-1; j_gene: TRBJ2-7; CDR3aa: CASRGATYEQYF
v_gene: TRBV4-2; j_gene: TRBJ2-5; CDR3aa: CASSQGGAGGQETQYF
v_gene: TRBV14; j_gene: TRBJ1-2; CDR3aa: CASSQLAGRSTNYGYTF
v_gene: TRBV5-5; j_gene: TRBJ2-5; CDR3aa: CASSFPSQETQYF
v_gene: TRBV5-1; j_gene: TRBJ1-4; CDR3aa: CASSLTTGLAEKLFF